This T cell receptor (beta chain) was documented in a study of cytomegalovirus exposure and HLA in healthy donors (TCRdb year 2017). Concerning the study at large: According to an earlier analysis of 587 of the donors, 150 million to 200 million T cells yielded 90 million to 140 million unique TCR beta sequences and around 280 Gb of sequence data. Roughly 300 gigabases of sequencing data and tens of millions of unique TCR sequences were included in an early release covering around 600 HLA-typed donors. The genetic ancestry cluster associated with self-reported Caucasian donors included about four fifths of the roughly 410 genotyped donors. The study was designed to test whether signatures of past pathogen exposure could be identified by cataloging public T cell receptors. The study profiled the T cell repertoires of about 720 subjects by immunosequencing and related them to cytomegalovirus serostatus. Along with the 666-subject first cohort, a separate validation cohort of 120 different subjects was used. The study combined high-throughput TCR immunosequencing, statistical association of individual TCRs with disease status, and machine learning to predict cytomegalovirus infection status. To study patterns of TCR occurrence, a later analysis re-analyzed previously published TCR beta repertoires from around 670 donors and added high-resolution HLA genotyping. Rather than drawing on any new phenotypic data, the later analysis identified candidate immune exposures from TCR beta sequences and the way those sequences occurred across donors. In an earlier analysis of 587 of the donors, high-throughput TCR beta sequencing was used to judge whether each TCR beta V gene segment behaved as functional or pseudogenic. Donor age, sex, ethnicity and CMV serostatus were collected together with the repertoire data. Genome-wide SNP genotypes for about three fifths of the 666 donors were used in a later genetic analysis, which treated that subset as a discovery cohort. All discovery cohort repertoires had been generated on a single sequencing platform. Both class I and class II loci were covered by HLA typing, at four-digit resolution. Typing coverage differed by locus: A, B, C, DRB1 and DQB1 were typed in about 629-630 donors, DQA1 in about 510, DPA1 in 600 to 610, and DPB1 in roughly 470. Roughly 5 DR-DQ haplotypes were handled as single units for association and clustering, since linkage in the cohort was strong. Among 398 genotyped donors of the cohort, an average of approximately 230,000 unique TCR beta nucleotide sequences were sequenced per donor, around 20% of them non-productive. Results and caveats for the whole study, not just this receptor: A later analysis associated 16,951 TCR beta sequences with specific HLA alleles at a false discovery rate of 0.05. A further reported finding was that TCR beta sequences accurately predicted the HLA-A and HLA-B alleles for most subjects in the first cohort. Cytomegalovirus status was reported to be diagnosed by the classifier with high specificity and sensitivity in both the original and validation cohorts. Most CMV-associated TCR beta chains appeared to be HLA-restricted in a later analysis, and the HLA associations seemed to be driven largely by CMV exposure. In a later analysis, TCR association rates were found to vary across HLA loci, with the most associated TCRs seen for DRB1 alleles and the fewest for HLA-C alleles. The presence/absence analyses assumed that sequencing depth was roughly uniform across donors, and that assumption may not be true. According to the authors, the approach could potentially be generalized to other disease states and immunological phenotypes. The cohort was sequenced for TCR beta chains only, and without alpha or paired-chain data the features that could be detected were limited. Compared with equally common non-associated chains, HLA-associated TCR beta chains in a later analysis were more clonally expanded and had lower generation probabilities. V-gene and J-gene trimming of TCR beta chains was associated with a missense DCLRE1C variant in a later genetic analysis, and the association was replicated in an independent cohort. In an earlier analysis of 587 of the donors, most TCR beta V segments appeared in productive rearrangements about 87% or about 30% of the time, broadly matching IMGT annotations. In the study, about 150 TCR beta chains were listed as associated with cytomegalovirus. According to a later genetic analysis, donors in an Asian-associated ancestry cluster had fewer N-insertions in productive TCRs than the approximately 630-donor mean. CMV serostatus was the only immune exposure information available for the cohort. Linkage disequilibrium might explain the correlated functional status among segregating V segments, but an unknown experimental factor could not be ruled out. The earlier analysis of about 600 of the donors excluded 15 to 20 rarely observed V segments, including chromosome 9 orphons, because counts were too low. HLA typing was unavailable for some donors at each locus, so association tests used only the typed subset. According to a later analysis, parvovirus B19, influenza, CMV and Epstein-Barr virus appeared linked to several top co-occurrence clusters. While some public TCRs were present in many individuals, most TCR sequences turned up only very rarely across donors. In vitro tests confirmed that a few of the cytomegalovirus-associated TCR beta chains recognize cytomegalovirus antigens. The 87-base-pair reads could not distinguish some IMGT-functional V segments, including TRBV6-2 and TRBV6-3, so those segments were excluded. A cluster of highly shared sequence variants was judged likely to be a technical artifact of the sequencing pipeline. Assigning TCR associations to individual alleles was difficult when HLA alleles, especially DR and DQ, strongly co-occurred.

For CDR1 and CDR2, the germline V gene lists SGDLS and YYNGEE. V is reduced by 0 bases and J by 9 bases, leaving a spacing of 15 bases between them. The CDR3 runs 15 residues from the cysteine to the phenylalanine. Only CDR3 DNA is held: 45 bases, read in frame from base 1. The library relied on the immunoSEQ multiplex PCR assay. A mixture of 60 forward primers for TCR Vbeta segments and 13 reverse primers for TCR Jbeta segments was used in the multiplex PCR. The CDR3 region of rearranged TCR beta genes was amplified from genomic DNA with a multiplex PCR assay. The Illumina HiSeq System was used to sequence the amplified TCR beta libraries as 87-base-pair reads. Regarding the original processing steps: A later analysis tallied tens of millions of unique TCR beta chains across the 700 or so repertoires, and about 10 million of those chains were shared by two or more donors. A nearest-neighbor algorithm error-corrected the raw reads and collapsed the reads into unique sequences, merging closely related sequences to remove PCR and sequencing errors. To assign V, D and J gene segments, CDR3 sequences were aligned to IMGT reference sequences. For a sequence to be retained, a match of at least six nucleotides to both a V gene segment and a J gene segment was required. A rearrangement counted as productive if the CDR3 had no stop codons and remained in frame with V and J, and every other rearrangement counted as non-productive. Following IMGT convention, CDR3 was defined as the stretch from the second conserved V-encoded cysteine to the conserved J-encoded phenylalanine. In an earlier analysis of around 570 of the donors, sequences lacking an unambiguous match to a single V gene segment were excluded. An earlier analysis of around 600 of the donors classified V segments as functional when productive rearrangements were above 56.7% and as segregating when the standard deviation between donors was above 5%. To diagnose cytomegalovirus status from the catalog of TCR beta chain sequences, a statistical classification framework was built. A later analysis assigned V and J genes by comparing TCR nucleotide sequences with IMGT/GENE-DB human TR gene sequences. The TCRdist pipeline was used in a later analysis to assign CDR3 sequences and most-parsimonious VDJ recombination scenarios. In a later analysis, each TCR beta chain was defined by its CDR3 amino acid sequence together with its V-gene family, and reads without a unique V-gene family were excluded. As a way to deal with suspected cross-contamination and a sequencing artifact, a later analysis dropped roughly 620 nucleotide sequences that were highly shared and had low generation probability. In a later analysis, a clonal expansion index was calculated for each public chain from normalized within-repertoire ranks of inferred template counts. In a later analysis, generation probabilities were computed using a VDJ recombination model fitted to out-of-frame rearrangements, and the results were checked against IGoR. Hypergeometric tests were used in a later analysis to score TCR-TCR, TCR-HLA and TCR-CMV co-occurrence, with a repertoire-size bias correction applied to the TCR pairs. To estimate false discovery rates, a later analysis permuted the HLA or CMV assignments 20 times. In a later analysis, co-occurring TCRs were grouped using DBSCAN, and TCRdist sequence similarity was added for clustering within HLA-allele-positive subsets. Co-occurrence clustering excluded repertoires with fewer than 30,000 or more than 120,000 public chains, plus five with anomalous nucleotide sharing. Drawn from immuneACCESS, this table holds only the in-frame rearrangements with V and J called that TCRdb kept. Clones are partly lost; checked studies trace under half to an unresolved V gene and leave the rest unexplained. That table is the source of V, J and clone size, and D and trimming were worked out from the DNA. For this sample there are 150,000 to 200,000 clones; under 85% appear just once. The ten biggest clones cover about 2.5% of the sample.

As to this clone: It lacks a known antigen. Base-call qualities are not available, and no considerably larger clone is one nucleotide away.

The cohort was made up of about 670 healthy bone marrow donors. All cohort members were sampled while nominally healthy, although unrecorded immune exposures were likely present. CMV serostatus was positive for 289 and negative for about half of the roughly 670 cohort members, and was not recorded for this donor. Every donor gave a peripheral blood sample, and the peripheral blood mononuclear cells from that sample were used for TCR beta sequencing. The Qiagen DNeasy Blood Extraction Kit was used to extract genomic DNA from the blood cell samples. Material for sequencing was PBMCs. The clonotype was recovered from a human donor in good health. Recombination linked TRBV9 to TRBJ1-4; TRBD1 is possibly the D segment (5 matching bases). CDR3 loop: CASSVGADIAQKLFF. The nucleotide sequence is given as TGTGCCAGCAGCGTAGGGGCGGACATTGCTCAAAAACTGTTTTTT.